This T cell receptor (beta chain) was profiled in a study of cytomegalovirus exposure and HLA in healthy donors. The PCR had 60 Vbeta and 13 Jbeta primers. Assay used: immunoSEQ multiplex PCR; TCRdb lists only in-frame clones, some missing. In the table there are some 93,000 clones, 78% of which are singletons. V lost 0 bases, J lost 5 bases, and 4 bases stayed unmatched. The CDR3 is 15 amino acids. CDR1 and CDR2 (germline): MGHRA, YSYEKL. Sequences were obtained from PBMCs. V is TRBV4-1 and J is TRBJ2-3; 8 bases match TRBD2. This TCR was sampled from a woman between 40 and 55 years old in good health and CMV-seronegative. This CDR3 is CASSQDTSGRDTQYF. The CDR3, as DNA: TGCGCCAGCAGCCAAGATACAAGCGGGAGAGATACGCAGTATTTT.